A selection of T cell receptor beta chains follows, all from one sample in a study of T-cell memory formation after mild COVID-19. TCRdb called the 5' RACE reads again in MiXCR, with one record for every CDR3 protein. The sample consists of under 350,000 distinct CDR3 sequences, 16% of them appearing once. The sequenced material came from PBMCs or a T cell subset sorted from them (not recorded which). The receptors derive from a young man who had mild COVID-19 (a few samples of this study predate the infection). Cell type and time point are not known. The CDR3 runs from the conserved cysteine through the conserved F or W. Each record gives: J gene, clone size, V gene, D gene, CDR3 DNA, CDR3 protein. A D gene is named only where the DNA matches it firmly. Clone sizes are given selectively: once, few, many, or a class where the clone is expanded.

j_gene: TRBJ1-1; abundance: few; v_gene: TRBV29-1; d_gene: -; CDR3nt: TGCAGCGTTGATCCGGGACTTCATGCTGAAGCTTTCTTT; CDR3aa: CSVDPGLHAEAFF
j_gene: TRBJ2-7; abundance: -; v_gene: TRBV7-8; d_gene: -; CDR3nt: TGTGCCAGCAGCTGGGACCTCGCCTACGAGCAGTACTTC; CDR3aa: CASSWDLAYEQYF
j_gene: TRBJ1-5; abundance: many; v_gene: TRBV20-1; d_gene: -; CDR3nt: TGCAGTGCTGGAGAAGGGGGTAGCGATCAGCCCCAGCATTTT; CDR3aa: CSAGEGGSDQPQHF
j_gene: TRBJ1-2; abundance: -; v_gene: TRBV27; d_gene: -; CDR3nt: TGTGCCAGCAGTTATTTAGGGGTTAACTATGGCTACACCTTC; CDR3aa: CASSYLGVNYGYTF
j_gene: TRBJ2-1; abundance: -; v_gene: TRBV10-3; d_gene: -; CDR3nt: TGTGCCACGGGTCCCGCGGGGCGCCCTTTTAATGAGCAGTTCTTC; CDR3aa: CATGPAGRPFNEQFF
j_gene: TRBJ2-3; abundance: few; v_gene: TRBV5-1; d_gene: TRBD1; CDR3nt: TGCGCCAGCAGTCCGACAGGGCGTAGCACAGATACGCAGTATTTT; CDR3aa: CASSPTGRSTDTQYF
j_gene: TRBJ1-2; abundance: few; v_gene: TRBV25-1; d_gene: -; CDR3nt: TGTGCCAGCAGTGCCCCCAGGGAGGACTATGGCTACACCTTC; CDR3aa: CASSAPREDYGYTF
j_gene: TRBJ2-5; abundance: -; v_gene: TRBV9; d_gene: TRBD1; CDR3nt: TGTGCCAGCAGCGTCTCACAGGGGGAGACCCAGTACTTC; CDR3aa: CASSVSQGETQYF
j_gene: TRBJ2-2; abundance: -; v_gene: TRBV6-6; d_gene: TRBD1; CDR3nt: TGTGCCAGCAGGGGGATCGGGACAGCGAACACCGGGGAGCTGTTTTTT; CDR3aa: CASRGIGTANTGELFF
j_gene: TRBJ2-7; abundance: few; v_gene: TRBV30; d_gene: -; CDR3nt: TGTGCCTGGAGTGTGGGTAGCGAGCAGTACTTC; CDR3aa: CAWSVGSEQYF
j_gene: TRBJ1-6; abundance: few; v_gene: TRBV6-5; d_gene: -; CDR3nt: TGTGCCAGCAGTTACTCGAACTGGAAGTCACCCCTCCACTTT; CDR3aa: CASSYSNWKSPLHF
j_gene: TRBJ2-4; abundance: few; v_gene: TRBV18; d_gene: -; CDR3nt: TGTGCCAGCTCACCCCCTTCGACGGTGGCCAAAAACATTCAGTACTTC; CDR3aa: CASSPPSTVAKNIQYF